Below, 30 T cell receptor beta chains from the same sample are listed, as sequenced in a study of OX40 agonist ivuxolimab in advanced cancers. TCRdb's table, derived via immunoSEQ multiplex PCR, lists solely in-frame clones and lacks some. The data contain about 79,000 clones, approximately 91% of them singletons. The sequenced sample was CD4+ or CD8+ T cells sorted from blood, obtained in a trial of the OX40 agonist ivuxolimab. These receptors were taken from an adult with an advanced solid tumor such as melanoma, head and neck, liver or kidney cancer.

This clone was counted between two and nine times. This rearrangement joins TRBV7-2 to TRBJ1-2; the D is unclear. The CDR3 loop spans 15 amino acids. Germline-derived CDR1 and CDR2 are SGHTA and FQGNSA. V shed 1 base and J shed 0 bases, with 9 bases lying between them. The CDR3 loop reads CASSLVVGANYGYTF. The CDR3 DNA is TGTGCCAGCAGCTTAGTCGTCGGAGCTAACTATGGCTACACCTTC.

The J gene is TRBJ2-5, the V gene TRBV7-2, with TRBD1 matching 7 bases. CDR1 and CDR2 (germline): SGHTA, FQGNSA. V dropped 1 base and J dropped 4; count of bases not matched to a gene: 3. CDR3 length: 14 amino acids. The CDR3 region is CASSLEWTGETQYF. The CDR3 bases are TGTGCCAGCAGCTTAGAGTGGACAGGAGAGACCCAGTACTTC.

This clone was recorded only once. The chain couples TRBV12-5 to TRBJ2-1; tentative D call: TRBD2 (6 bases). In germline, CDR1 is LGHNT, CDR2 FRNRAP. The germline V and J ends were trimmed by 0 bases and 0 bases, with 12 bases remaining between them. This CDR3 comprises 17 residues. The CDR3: CASGLVRAGISYNEQFF. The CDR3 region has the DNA TGTGCTAGTGGTTTGGTGAGAGCGGGCATCTCCTACAATGAGCAGTTCTTC.

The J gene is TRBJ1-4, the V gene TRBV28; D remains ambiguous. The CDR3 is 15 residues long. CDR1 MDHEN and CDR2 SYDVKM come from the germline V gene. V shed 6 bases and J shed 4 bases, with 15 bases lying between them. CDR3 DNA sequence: TGTGCCAGCAGGGAGTCCGGGCCCCATAATGAAAAACTGTTTTTT. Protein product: CASRESGPHNEKLFF.

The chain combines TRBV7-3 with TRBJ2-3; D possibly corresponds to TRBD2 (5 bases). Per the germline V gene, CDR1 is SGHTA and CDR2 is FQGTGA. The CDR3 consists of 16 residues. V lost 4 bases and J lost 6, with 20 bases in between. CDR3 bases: TGTGCCAGCAGCTCCCTCCCCGGAGGCGGTCAGGATACGCAGTATTTT. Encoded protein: CASSSLPGGGQDTQYF.

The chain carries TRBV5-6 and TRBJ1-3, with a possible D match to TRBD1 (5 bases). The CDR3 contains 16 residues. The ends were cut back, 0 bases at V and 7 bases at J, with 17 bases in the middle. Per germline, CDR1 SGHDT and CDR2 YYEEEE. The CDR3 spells CASSLATGAASNTIYF. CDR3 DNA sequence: TGTGCCAGCAGCTTGGCCACAGGAGCCGCTTCGAACACCATATATTTT.

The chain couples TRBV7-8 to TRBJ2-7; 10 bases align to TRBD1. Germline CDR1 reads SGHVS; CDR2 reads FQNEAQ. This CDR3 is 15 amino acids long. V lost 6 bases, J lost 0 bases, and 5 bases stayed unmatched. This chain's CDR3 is CASRPRTGGSYEQYF. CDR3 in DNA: TGTGCCAGCAGACCCCGGACAGGGGGCTCCTACGAGCAGTACTTC.

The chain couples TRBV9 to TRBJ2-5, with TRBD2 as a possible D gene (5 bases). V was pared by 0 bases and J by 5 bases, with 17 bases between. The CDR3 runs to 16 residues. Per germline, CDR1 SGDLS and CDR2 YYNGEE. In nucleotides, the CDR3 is TGTGCCAGCAGCGTAGACAGCGGCCCCGGGGAGGAGACCCAGTACTTC. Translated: CASSVDSGPGEETQYF. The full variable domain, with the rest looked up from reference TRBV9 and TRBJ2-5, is DSGVTQTPKHLITATGQRVTLRCSPRSGDLSVYWYQQSLDQGLQFLIQYYNGEERAKGNILERFSAQQFPDLHSELNLSSLELGDSALYFCASSVDSGPGEETQYFGPGTRLLVL.

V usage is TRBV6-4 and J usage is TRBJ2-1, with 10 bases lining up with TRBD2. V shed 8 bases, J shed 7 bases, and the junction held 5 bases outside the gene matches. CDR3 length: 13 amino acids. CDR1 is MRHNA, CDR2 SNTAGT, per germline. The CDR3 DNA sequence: TGTGCCAGCGGAGCTAGCGGGAGTAATGAGCAGTTCTTC. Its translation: CASGASGSNEQFF.

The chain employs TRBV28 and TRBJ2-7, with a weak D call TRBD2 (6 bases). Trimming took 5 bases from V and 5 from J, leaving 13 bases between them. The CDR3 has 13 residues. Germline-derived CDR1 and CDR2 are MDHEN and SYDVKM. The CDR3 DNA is TGTGCCAGCAGTCTAGCGACCCCGGACGAGCAGTACTTC. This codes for CASSLATPDEQYF. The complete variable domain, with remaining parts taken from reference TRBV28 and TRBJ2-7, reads DVKVTQSSRYLVKRTGEKVFLECVQDMDHENMFWYRQDPGLGLRLIYFSYDVKMKEKGDIPEGYSVSREKKERFSLILESASTNQTSMYLCASSLATPDEQYFGPGTRLTVT.

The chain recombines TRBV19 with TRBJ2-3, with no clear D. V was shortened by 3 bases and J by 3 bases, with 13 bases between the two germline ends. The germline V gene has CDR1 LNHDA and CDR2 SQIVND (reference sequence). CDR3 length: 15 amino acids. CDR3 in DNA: TGTGCCAGTAGTATTCTTTTCTCCCAAACAGATACGCAGTATTTT. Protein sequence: CASSILFSQTDTQYF. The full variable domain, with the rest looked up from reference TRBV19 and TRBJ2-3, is DGGITQSPKYLFRKEGQNVTLSCEQNLNHDAMYWYRQDPGQGLRLIYYSQIVNDFQKGDIAEGYSVSREKKESFPLTVTSAQKNPTAFYLCASSILFSQTDTQYFGPGTRLTVL.

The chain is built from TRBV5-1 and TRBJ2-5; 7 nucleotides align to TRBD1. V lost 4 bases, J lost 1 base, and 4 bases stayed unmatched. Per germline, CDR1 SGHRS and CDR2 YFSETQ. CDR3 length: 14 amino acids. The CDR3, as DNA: TGCGCCAGCAGCCGGGGACAGAGCCAAGAGACCCAGTACTTC. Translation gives CASSRGQSQETQYF.

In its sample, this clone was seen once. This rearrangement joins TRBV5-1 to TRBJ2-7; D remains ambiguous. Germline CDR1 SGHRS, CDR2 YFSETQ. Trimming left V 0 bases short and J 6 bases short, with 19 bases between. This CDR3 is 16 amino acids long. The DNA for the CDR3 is TGCGCCAGCAGCTTGGGTCCAGGCTCCATTTTGCCCGAGCAGTACTTC. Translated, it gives CASSLGPGSILPEQYF.

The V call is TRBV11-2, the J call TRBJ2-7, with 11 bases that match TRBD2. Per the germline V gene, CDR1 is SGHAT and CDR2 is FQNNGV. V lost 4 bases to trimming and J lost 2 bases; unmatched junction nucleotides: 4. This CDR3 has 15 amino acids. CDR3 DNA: TGTGCCAGCAGCTCGGGGACTAGCGGAGCCTACGAGCAGTACTTC. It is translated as CASSSGTSGAYEQYF.

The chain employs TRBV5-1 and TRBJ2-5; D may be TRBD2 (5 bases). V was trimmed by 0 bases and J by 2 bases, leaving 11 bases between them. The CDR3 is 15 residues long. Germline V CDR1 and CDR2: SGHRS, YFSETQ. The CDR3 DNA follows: TGCGCCAGCAGCTTGGGAGGGTTGAGACAAGAGACCCAGTACTTC. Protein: CASSLGGLRQETQYF.

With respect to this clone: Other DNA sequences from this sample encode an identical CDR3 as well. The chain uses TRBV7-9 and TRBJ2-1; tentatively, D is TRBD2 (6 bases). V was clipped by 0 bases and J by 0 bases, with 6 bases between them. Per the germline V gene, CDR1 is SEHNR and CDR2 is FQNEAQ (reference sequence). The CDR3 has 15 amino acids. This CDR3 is CASSLAGSSYNEQFF. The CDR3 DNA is TGTGCCAGCAGCTTAGCCGGGAGCTCCTACAATGAGCAGTTCTTC.

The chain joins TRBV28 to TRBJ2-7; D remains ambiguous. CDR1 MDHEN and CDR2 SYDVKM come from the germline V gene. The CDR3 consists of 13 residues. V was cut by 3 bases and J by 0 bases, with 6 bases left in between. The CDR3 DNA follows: TGTGCCAGCAGTTTGGTCGGCTCCTACGAGCAGTACTTC. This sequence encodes CASSLVGSYEQYF.

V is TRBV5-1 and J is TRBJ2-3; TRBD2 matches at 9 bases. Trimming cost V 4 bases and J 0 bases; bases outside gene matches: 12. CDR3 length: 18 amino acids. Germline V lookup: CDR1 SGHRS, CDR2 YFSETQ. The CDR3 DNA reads TGCGCCAGCAGCCCCCAGGCGGGAGGGCCCACGAGCACAGATACGCAGTATTTT. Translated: CASSPQAGGPTSTDTQYF. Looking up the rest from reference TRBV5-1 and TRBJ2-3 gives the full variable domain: KAGVTQTPRYLIKTRGQQVTLSCSPISGHRSVSWYQQTPGQGLQFLFEYFSETQRNKGNFPGRFSGRQFSNSRSEMNVSTLELGDSALYLCASSPQAGGPTSTDTQYFGPGTRLTVL.

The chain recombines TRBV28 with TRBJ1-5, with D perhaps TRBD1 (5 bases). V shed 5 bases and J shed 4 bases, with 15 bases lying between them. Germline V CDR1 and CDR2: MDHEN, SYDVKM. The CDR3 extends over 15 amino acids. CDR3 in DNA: TGTGCCAGCAGTATTGGGGGGGTAAGGAATCAGCCCCAGCATTTT. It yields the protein CASSIGGVRNQPQHF.

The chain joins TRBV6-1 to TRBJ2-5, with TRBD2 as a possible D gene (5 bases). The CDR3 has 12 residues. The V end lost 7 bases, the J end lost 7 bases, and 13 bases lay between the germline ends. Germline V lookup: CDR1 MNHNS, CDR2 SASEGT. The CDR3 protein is CASTGNEVTQYF. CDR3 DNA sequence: TGTGCCAGCACCGGGAATGAAGTGACCCAGTACTTC.

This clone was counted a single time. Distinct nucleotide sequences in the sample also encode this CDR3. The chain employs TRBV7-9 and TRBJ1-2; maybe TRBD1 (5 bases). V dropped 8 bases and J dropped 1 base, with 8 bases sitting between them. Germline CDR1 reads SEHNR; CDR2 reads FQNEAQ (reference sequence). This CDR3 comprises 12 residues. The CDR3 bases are TGTGCCAGCGGTCAGGGTAACTATGGCTACACCTTC. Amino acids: CASGQGNYGYTF. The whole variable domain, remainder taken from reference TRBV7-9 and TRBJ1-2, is DTGVSQNPRHKITKRGQNVTFRCDPISEHNRLYWYRQTLGQGPEFLTYFQNEAQLEKSRLLSDRFSAERPKGSFSTLEIQRTEQGDSAMYLCASGQGNYGYTFGSGTRLTVV.

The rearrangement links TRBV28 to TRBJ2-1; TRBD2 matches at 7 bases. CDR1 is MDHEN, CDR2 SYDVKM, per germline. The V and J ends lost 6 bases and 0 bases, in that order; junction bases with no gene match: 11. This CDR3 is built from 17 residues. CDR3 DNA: TGTGCCAGCAGCGCAACGGGGGGTCTCAGCTCCTACAATGAGCAGTTCTTC. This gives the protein CASSATGGLSSYNEQFF. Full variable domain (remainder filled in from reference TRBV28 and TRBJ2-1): DVKVTQSSRYLVKRTGEKVFLECVQDMDHENMFWYRQDPGLGLRLIYFSYDVKMKEKGDIPEGYSVSREKKERFSLILESASTNQTSMYLCASSATGGLSSYNEQFFGPGTRLTVL.

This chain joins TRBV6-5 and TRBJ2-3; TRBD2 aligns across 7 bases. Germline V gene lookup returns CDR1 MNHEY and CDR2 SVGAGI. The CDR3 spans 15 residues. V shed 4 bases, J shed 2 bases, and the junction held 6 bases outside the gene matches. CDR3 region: CASSSPSGNTDTQYF. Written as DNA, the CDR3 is TGTGCCAGCAGTTCCCCTAGCGGCAACACAGATACGCAGTATTTT.

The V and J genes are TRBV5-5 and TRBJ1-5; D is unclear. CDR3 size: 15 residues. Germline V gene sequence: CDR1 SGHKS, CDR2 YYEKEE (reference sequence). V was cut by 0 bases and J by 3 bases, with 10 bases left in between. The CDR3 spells CASSLGGQFNQPQHF. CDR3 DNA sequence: TGTGCCAGCAGCTTGGGTGGCCAGTTCAATCAGCCCCAGCATTTT.

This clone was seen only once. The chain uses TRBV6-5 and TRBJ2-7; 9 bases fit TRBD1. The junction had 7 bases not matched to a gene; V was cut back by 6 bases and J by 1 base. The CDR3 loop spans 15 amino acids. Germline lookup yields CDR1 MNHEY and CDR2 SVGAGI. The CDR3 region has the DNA TGTGCCAGCAGCTTTCGACAGGGGGGGTCCTACGAGCAGTACTTC. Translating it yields CASSFRQGGSYEQYF.

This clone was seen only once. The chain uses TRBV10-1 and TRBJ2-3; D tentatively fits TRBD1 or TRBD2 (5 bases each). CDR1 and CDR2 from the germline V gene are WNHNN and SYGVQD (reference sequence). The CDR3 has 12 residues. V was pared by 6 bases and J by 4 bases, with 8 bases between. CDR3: CASRGDSDTQYF. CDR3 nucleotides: TGCGCCAGCAGGGGGGATTCAGATACGCAGTATTTT.

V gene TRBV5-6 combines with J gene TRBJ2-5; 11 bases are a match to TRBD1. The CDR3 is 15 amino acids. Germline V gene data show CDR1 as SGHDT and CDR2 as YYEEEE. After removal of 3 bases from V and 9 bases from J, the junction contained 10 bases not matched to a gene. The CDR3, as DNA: TGTGCCAGCAGCTGGAGGGACAGGGGGATATCGGCCCAGTACTTC. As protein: CASSWRDRGISAQYF.

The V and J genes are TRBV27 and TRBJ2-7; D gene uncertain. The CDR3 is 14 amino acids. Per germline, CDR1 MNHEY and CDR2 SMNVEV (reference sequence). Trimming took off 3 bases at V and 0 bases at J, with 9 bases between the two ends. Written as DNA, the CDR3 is TGTGCCAGCAGTTTGGGCAGACTCTCCTACGAGCAGTACTTC. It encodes CASSLGRLSYEQYF.

CDR3 in amino acids: CASSIRGGSGANVLTF. CDR3 DNA sequence: TGTGCCAGTAGTATTAGAGGGGGCTCTGGGGCCAACGTCCTGACTTTC. The rearrangement joins TRBV19 to TRBJ2-6; TRBD1 might be the D (6 bases). Germline-derived CDR1 and CDR2 are LNHDA and SQIVND (reference sequence). This CDR3 region has 16 residues. V was pared by 3 bases and J by 0 bases, with 9 bases between.

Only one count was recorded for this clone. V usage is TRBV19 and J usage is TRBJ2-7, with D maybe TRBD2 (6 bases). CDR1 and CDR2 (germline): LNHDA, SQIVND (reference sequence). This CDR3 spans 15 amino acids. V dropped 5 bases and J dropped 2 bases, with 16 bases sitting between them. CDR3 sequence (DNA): TGTGCCAGTAGTCTGGGGCCTAGCGAAACCTACGAGCAGTACTTC. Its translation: CASSLGPSETYEQYF.